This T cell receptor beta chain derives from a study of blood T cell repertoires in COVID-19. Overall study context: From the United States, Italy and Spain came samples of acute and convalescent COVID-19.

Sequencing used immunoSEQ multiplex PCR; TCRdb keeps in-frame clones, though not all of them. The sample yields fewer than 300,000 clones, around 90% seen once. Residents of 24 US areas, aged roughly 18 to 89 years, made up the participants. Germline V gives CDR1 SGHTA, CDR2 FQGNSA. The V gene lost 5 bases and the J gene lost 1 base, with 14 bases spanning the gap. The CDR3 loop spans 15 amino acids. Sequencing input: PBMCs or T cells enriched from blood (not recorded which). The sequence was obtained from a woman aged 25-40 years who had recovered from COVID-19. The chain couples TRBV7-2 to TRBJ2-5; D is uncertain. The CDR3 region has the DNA TGTGCCAGCAGCAAAACGACTGTACCCCAAGAGACCCAGTACTTC. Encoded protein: CASSKTTVPQETQYF.